What follows are 6 T cell receptor beta chains derived from one specimen sequenced in a study of Ad26.COV2.S vaccination and SARS-CoV-2 variants. Measured with immunoSEQ multiplex PCR; TCRdb has only the in-frame clones, and not every one. The repertoire holds 300,000 to 400,000 clones, with around 86% as singletons. The treatment is: roughly 18 received Ad26.COV2.S at low or high dose, single or two shots; a few received placebo; per-sample allocation not given. Collection of the samples took place on day 63 after the first injection of vaccine or placebo. This specimen consisted of peripheral blood, obtained in a trial of Ad26.COV2.S vaccine versus placebo. All receptors come from a person between 18 and 65 years old who received the Ad26.COV2.S COVID-19 vaccine or a placebo.

The chain recombines TRBV21-1 with TRBJ1-1; no check of the table's D call, TRBD1, against the DNA was made. TRBV21-1 is a documented pseudogene. This CDR3 comprises 14 residues. CDR3 region: CASTPGQGHTEAFF. Written as DNA, the CDR3 is TGTGCCAGCACCCCGGGACAGGGGCACACTGAAGCTTTCTTT.

The rearrangement uses TRBV4-2 and TRBJ1-1; 9 bases line up with TRBD1. The CDR3 runs to 13 residues. V lost 2 bases and J lost 12; bases outside the gene matches: 7. From germline, CDR1 is LGHNA and CDR2 YNFKEQ. The CDR3 DNA sequence: TGTGCCAGCAGCCAAAGGGACAGGGATGGGACTTTCTTT. Its protein product is CASSQRDRDGTFF.

The chain couples TRBV25-1 to TRBJ1-5; D is perhaps TRBD1 (6 bases). The CDR3 contains 15 residues. V lost 3 bases and J lost 7, with 16 bases in between. Germline V gene lookup returns CDR1 MGHDK and CDR2 SYGVNS. CDR3 protein: CASSDGQGIGQPQHF. Written as DNA, the CDR3 is TGTGCCAGCAGTGATGGGCAGGGGATAGGACAGCCCCAGCATTTT.

The gene calls are TRBV28 and TRBJ1-5; a weak D match, TRBD1 (5 bases). The V gene's germline CDR1 is MDHEN and CDR2 SYDVKM. This CDR3 region has 20 residues. V was trimmed by 2 bases and J by 0 bases, leaving 23 bases between them. CDR3: CASSLVSKGPGFYSNQPQHF. The CDR3 coding sequence is TGTGCCAGCAGTTTAGTGAGTAAGGGGCCCGGATTTTATAGCAATCAGCCCCAGCATTTT.

The chain is built from TRBV3-1 (or the pseudogene TRBV3-2) and TRBJ1-2, with a possible D match to TRBD1 (5 bases). The CDR3 spans 14 residues. Germline assignment: CDR1 LGHDT and CDR2 YNNKEL (reference sequence). V lost 4 bases to trimming and J lost 4 bases, with 13 bases between them. Here the CDR3 reads CASSREGMTYGYTF. As DNA, the CDR3 is TGTGCCAGCAGCCGAGAGGGGATGACCTATGGCTACACCTTC.

The genes are TRBV6-5 and TRBJ1-3; D gene uncertain. Germline V gives CDR1 MNHEY, CDR2 SVGAGI. The V and J ends lost 6 bases and 0 bases respectively, with 9 bases between them. This CDR3 region has 14 residues. CDR3 DNA: TGTGCCAGCAGGAGTATGAGCTCTGGAAACACCATATATTTT. As protein: CASRSMSSGNTIYF.